This T cell receptor (beta chain) came from a study of beta chain features in type 1 diabetes. Study outcomes and limitations: Relative to healthy donors, patients appeared to have naive, central memory and Treg TCRB repertoires that were more similar. Short templates might get an advantage during PCR, and this would be equal in patients and controls. Type 1 diabetes patients had moderately but significantly shorter TCRB CDR3s in all four CD4+ subsets.

Since all of the isolated RNA was reverse transcribed, expressed TCRB transcripts were what got sequenced. Clones were sequenced by immunoSEQ multiplex PCR, and TCRdb holds only the in-frame ones, with some missing. The sample contains under 300,000 clones, 16% of which appear only once. As regards this clone: The target antigen is unknown.

The germline V gene has CDR1 SEHNR and CDR2 FQNEAQ (reference sequence). Deletions cut 5 bases from V and 8 bases from J, with 18 bases between. The CDR3 runs 15 residues. The material sequenced was naive CD4+ T cells from blood. This receptor was taken from a man aged 30 to 39 with type 1 diabetes. The chain uses TRBV7-9 and TRBJ1-4; D possibly corresponds to TRBD1 (5 bases). CDR3 in DNA: TGTGCCAGCAGCGCGGGGACCTATGCCCAGGAAAAACTGTTTTTT. This translates into CASSAGTYAQEKLFF.